The 25 T cell receptor beta chains below come from one sample, sequenced in a study of radiation and T cells in renal cell carcinoma (dated by TCRdb to the early 2020s). Explained via the paper, the time point label denotes: baseline pretreatment blood. The treatment or condition label here, explained by the study, means: 15 Gy SBRT to primary tumor, nephrectomy 4 weeks later. The library was built by means of the immunoSEQ multiplex PCR assay. In its TCRdb copy, this immuneACCESS table keeps in-frame sequences only and misses some clones. Where compared with another copy, unresolved V genes explain less than half of these, and the others have no known cause. The sample table holds roughly 120,000 clones, of which roughly 80% were seen once. Around 3% of the sample is held by the ten biggest clonotypes. Sequenced material: blood, taken from a patient whose treatment included radiotherapy and nephrectomy. The source is a woman aged 55-70 years with renal cell carcinoma.

This clone was detected only a few times. The gene calls are TRBV2 and TRBJ1-1; TRBD1 aligns across 7 bases. The CDR3 extends over 13 amino acids. Germline lookup yields CDR1 SNHLY and CDR2 FYNNEI. Trimming took 3 bases from V and 6 from J; bases not matched to a gene: 4. In nucleotides, the CDR3 is TGTGCCAGCAGTGACGACAGGGTTCCTGAAGCTTTCTTT. Translating gives CASSDDRVPEAFF.

The chain uses TRBV2 and TRBJ2-2, with D perhaps matching TRBD1 (6 bases). V lost 5 bases and J 4 bases, leaving 11 bases between the germline ends. The CDR3 totals 14 residues. CDR1 and CDR2 from the germline V gene are SNHLY and FYNNEI. CDR3 region: CASSFNRVTGELFF. In DNA form, the CDR3 reads TGTGCCAGCAGTTTTAACAGGGTCACCGGGGAGCTGTTTTTT.

The genes are TRBV6-1 and TRBJ2-2; 7 bases map to TRBD1. Germline V gene data show CDR1 as MNHNS and CDR2 as SASEGT. The CDR3 is 16 amino acids. J lost 1 base, V lost 2 bases, and 4 bases had no gene match. The CDR3 protein is CASSELRGLNTGELFF. Here the CDR3 DNA reads TGTGCCAGCAGTGAACTCAGGGGGTTGAACACCGGGGAGCTGTTTTTT.

This chain links TRBV6-5 with TRBJ2-5; TRBD1 agrees at 7 bases. The junction had 2 bases not matched to a gene; V was cut back by 7 bases and J by 0 bases. CDR1 MNHEY and CDR2 SVGAGI come from the germline V gene. The length of the CDR3 is 13 residues. CDR3 sequence: CASMGQYQETQYF. Written as DNA, the CDR3 is TGTGCCAGCATGGGACAGTACCAAGAGACCCAGTACTTC.

CDR3 bases: TGTGCCAGCAGTACGGGACAGGTGGAATTAGGTGGCTACACCTTC. Amino acid sequence: CASSTGQVELGGYTF. The chain couples TRBV6-6 to TRBJ1-2, with TRBD1 identical over 8 bases. V shed 5 bases and J 7 bases; nucleotides not matched to a gene: 12. This CDR3 is 15 amino acids long. Germline-derived CDR1 and CDR2 are MNHNY and SVGAGI (reference sequence).

This clone was counted only a few times. The V and J genes are TRBV30 and TRBJ2-6; 7 bases agree with TRBD1. V dropped 4 bases and J dropped 3; count of bases not matched to a gene: 6. Germline CDR1 GTSNPN, CDR2 SVGIG (reference sequence). This CDR3 contains 15 residues. CDR3 nucleotide sequence: TGTGCCTGGACCCCAGGGGGATTTGGGGCCAACGTCCTGACTTTC. Translated, it gives CAWTPGGFGANVLTF. Full variable domain (outside the CDR3, taken from reference TRBV30 and TRBJ2-6): SQTIHQWPATLVQPVGSPLSLECTVEGTSNPNLYWYRQAAGRGLQLLFYSVGIGQISSEVPQNLSASRPQDRQFILSSKKLLLSDSGFYLCAWTPGGFGANVLTFGAGSRLTVL.

The sample holds one count of this clone. This chain connects TRBV27 to TRBJ2-1; 14 nucleotides match TRBD2. The germline CDR1 and CDR2 sequences are MNHEY and SMNVEV (reference sequence). This CDR3 has 17 residues. Trimming removed 2 bases from V and 0 bases from J; junction bases left unmatched: 0. CDR3 in DNA: TGTGCCAGCAGTTTAGGGACTAGCGGGGGCTCCTACAATGAGCAGTTCTTC. It is translated as CASSLGTSGGSYNEQFF.

The rearrangement uses TRBV28 and TRBJ1-5; D remains unclear. Trimming left V 7 bases short and J 5 bases short, with 12 bases between. The CDR3 is 13 amino acids. From germline, CDR1 is MDHEN and CDR2 SYDVKM. As DNA, the CDR3 is TGTGCCAGCACCAAAATAGGGCATCAGCCCCAGCATTTT. This gives the protein CASTKIGHQPQHF.

This chain connects TRBV6-6 to TRBJ2-3, with 11 bases that match TRBD1. From germline, CDR1 is MNHNY and CDR2 SVGAGI (reference sequence). This CDR3 has 14 residues. Trimming at V came to 5 bases and at J to 14 bases, leaving 12 bases not matched to a gene. This chain's CDR3 is CASSPGTGGVLRYF. The CDR3, as DNA: TGTGCCAGCAGTCCCGGGACAGGGGGTGTTTTACGGTATTTT.

The chain carries TRBV5-1 and TRBJ2-5; weak D call: TRBD1 (5 bases). Trimming took off 2 bases at V and 1 base at J, with 12 bases between the two ends. CDR3 length: 15 residues. Per germline, CDR1 SGHRS and CDR2 YFSETQ. The CDR3: CASSLSRQSQETQYF. CDR3 DNA: TGCGCCAGCAGCTTAAGTCGACAGTCCCAAGAGACCCAGTACTTC.

CDR3: CASQPGSSYEQYF. The CDR3 DNA reads as TGCGCCAGCCAGCCGGGCAGCTCCTACGAGCAGTACTTC. This chain uses TRBV5-1 with TRBJ2-7, with no clear D. Germline CDR1 is SGHRS and CDR2 is YFSETQ. The CDR3 has 13 residues. V was trimmed by 7 bases and J by 0 bases, leaving 11 bases between them.

This chain uses TRBV6-1 with TRBJ1-1; unclear D gene. The CDR3 is 13 residues long. CDR1 and CDR2 from the germline V gene are MNHNS and SASEGT. Trimming removed 7 bases at V and 11 bases at J, with 20 bases between. The CDR3 protein is CASIKDRRVGAFF. In nucleotides, the CDR3 is TGTGCCAGCATCAAGGATAGGCGGGTGGGGGCTTTCTTT.

V and J are TRBV5-8 and TRBJ2-7, with D possibly matching TRBD1 (6 bases). The V gene's germline CDR1 is SGHTS and CDR2 YDEGEE. The CDR3 runs 17 residues. V was pared by 3 bases and J by 1 base, with 20 bases between. This CDR3 reads CASSSTGQPDLSYEQYF. Here the CDR3 DNA reads TGTGCCAGCAGCTCGACCGGACAGCCCGACCTTTCCTACGAGCAGTACTTC.

The V call is TRBV4-1, the J call TRBJ1-5, with a tentative D call TRBD1 (5 bases). Per germline, CDR1 MGHRA and CDR2 YSYEKL. CDR3 size: 17 residues. Between the trimmed V and J ends, which lost 0 bases and 6 bases, there was a span of 18 bases. CDR3 region: CASSQDGGGALGQPQHF. The CDR3 DNA reads TGCGCCAGCAGCCAAGATGGGGGAGGGGCTCTTGGTCAGCCCCAGCATTTT.

J is TRBJ2-7 and V is TRBV2, with 12 bases that match TRBD1. From germline, CDR1 is SNHLY and CDR2 FYNNEI. With 4 bases clipped from V and 5 bases from J, the junction kept 6 bases outside the gene matches. This CDR3 region has 15 residues. CDR3: CASSVGTGGFHEQYF. The CDR3 coding sequence is TGTGCCAGCAGTGTAGGGACAGGGGGCTTCCACGAGCAGTACTTC.

This clone was counted a few times. V usage is TRBV29-1 and J usage is TRBJ2-1, with D perhaps TRBD1 (5 bases). Germline V gene data show CDR1 as SQVTM and CDR2 as ANQGSEA. The CDR3 contains 15 residues. Trimming took off 4 bases at V and 0 bases at J, with 13 bases between the two ends. The CDR3 protein is CSVAETASSYNEQFF. The CDR3 nucleotides read TGCAGCGTTGCCGAGACAGCCAGCTCCTACAATGAGCAGTTCTTC.

In DNA form, the CDR3 reads TGCGCCAGCAGCTTGGAATCAGGGTTGAGTACTGAAGCTTTCTTT. Its translation: CASSLESGLSTEAFF. The V call is TRBV5-1, the J call TRBJ1-1; TRBD1 is a possible D gene (5 bases). Germline V gene data show CDR1 as SGHRS and CDR2 as YFSETQ. The CDR3 runs 15 residues. Trimming took off 0 bases at V and 5 bases at J, with 14 bases between the two ends.

This rearrangement joins TRBV6-1 to TRBJ1-5; tentative D call: TRBD1 (5 bases). V lost 10 bases, J lost 7 bases, and 17 bases lay in between. CDR3 length: 13 amino acids. The germline gives CDR1 MNHNS, CDR2 SASEGT. Here the CDR3 DNA reads TGTGCCACCTCGATGGGCAGGGCCCAGCCCCAGCATTTT. It specifies CATSMGRAQPQHF.

The chain employs TRBV19 and TRBJ1-2, with 7 bases fitting TRBD1. The germline CDR1 and CDR2 sequences are LNHDA and SQIVND (reference sequence). Trimming took 0 bases from V and 2 from J; bases not matched to a gene: 6. The CDR3 length is 16 residues. The DNA of the CDR3 is TGTGCCAGTAGTATAGAATCTGGGACAGCCAACTATGGCTACACCTTC. It codes for CASSIESGTANYGYTF.

CDR3 sequence reads: CAISVGGAGNYGYTF. The DNA for the CDR3 is TGTGCCATCAGTGTGGGGGGGGCCGGTAACTATGGCTACACCTTC. The rearrangement links TRBV10-3 to TRBJ1-2, with D possibly being TRBD1 (6 bases). The CDR3 totals 15 residues. Germline CDR1 ENHRY, CDR2 SYGVKD. Deletions cut 4 bases from V and 1 base from J, with 13 bases between.

The J gene is TRBJ1-2, the V gene TRBV10-3, with 10 bases fitting TRBD1. Germline V gene lookup returns CDR1 ENHRY and CDR2 SYGVKD. The CDR3 is 13 residues long. Trimming took 6 bases from V and 8 from J; bases not matched to a gene: 6. DNA of the CDR3: TGTGCCATCAGCCCCGGGACAGGGGTAGGCTACACCTTC. The encoded protein is CAISPGTGVGYTF.

The chain has TRBV4-3 and TRBJ1-2; D is possibly TRBD1 (5 bases). V lost 3 bases and J 4 bases, leaving 15 bases between the germline ends. The germline CDR1 and CDR2 sequences are LGHNA and YSLEER. The CDR3 is made up of 15 amino acids. The CDR3 bases are TGCGCCAGCAGCCACGTTACCGGGACGCCCTATGGCTACACCTTC. Amino acid sequence: CASSHVTGTPYGYTF.

The rearrangement uses TRBV5-1 and TRBJ1-2; TRBD1 matches at 7 bases. Trimming cost V 4 bases and J 5 bases; bases outside gene matches: 5. The CDR3 loop spans 13 amino acids. Germline V gene lookup returns CDR1 SGHRS and CDR2 YFSETQ. Here the CDR3 DNA reads TGCGCCAGCAGCATCCGGGACAGATATGGCTACACCTTC. It codes for CASSIRDRYGYTF.

V gene TRBV19 combines with J gene TRBJ2-1, with 8 bases fitting TRBD2. J gave up 5 bases and V 3 bases, and 3 bases lay outside the gene matches. Germline-derived CDR1 and CDR2 are LNHDA and SQIVND (reference sequence). The CDR3 covers 14 residues. The CDR3 DNA reads as TGTGCCAGTAGTATCTTTAGCGGGGACAATGAGCAGTTCTTC. It specifies CASSIFSGDNEQFF.

The chain combines TRBV18 with TRBJ2-7; D could derive from TRBD1 or TRBD2 (5 bases each). Germline values: CDR1 KGHSH, CDR2 LQKENI. This CDR3 has 16 residues. The germline V and J ends were trimmed by 5 bases and 2 bases, with 19 bases remaining between them. DNA for the CDR3: TGTGCCAGCTCAATTACCTCTTCCGGGACCGCCTACGAGCAGTACTTC. Its protein is CASSITSSGTAYEQYF.